The clone carrying this T cell receptor (beta chain) has at least ten counts. Trimming took off 8 bases at V and 5 bases at J, with 15 bases between the two ends. Germline-derived CDR1 and CDR2 are SEHNR and FQNEAQ (reference sequence). The CDR3 covers 13 residues. The sample comes from a study of regulatory T cells in long-lasting Graves disease. Time point meaning: newly diagnosed GD, antithyroid drugs for less than 3 months. Generation of the TCR library employed RNA extracted from PBMCs. Patients were enrolled at an endocrinology department in Xi'an, China. According to the study, TCR beta libraries were built with iRepertoire HTBI primers and CDR3-region Arm-PCR. From the multiplex PCR reads, TCRdb called clonotypes with MiXCR, one entry per CDR3 protein. The sample has 400,000 to 650,000 distinct CDR3 sequences; 15% to 20% are singletons. This sample was shared with a second study, whose subject was T cells in Graves' hyperthyroidism and ophthalmopathy. That paper states: In the first-round RT-PCR of the TCR CDR3, the HTBI primer set was used.

The chain carries TRBV7-9 and TRBJ1-1; D is possibly TRBD1 (5 bases). The sequence was obtained from a woman aged 40-65 years with Graves disease. This specimen was peripheral blood mononuclear cells (PBMCs), taken at new diagnosis, from a patient treated with antithyroid drugs. The CDR3 sequence: CASHPMTETEAFF. The CDR3 coding sequence is TGTGCCAGCCACCCGATGACAGAAACTGAAGCTTTCTTT.